This T cell receptor (beta chain) is drawn from a study of T-cell reconstitution after alpha-beta-depleted transplantation in children. Study-wide points: After one year, T-cell counts and TCRbeta diversity mostly came from new T cells. It was reported that alpha-beta T cells came from several hundred expanded graft clones (about two months after transplant). Some patients' high day-60 TCRbeta diversity was attributed to recipient cells surviving conditioning.

The TCRbeta library incorporated unique molecular identifiers. TCRdb called the PCR reads again in MiXCR, with one record for every CDR3 protein. The table records about a million distinct CDR3 sequences, under 30% of them present only once. Unmatched junction bases numbered 15, after V lost 5 bases and J lost 2 bases. CDR1 is SNHLY and CDR2 is FYNNEI in the germline V gene. The CDR3 loop spans 18 amino acids. On this clonotype itself: Its antigen remains unidentified.

The sequenced sample was PBMCs, mostly from graft donor cells, obtained 360 days after TCRalphabeta/CD19-depleted stem cell transplant. The source is a boy younger than two who had a stem cell transplant for SCID, so the T cells may come from the graft donor. The genes are TRBV2 and TRBJ2-3, with TRBD1 identical over 8 bases. This chain's CDR3 is CASSPSRITGGTTDTQYF. In nucleotides, the CDR3 is TGTGCCAGCAGTCCCTCCAGGATCACAGGGGGTACCACAGATACGCAGTATTTT.